This T cell receptor (beta chain) appears in the sequencing data of a study of shared clonotypes between healthy human individuals. Study-wide context: Those who served as donors were a couple of women and a few men between the ages of 18 and 49. Study conclusions and caveats: At large depth, rarefaction still showed sorted-subset sequencing to be incomplete. A reduction in generation probabilities was seen for non-shared clonotypes relative to those shared by all four donors.

Using immunoSEQ multiplex PCR, the repertoire was profiled, and TCRdb retains in-frame clones only, with some absent. The data contain more than 1,200,000 clones, around 98.5% of them seen just once; the ten biggest clones take up about 0.4%. This CDR3 comprises 16 residues. Per the germline V gene, CDR1 is LNHDA and CDR2 is SQIVND (reference sequence). The J segment lost 0 bases and the V segment lost 4 bases, leaving 5 bases of the junction unmatched. Notes on this clone: Its antigen is still unknown.

The receptor's source is a man aged 25-40 years in good health. The V gene is TRBV19, the J gene TRBJ1-1; 10 nucleotides line up with TRBD1. Sequencing input: naive CD4+ T cells sorted from blood. Subset specified: CD45RA+ positively selected. CDR3: CASSRTGGILNTEAFF. In DNA form, the CDR3 reads TGTGCCAGTAGTAGGACAGGGGGGATATTGAACACTGAAGCTTTCTTT.